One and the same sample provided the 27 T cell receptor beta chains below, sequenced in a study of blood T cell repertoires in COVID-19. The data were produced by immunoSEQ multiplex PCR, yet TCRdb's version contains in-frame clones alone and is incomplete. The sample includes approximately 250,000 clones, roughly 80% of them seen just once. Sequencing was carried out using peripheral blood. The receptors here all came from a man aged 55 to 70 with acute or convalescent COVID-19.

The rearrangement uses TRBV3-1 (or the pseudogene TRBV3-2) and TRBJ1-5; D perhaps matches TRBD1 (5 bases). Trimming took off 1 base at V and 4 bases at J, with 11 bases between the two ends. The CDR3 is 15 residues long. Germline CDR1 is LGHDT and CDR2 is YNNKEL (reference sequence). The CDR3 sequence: CASSQVLGGNQPQHF. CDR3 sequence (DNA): TGTGCCAGCAGCCAAGTGTTGGGGGGGAATCAGCCCCAGCATTTT.

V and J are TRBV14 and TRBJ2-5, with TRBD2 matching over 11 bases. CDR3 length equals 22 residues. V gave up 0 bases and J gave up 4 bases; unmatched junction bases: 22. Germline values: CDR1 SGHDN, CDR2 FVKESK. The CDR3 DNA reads TGTGCCAGCAGCCAAGATTACATACCAGCCTTCACTAGCGGGAGACTGGGAGAGACCCAGTACTTC. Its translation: CASSQDYIPAFTSGRLGETQYF.

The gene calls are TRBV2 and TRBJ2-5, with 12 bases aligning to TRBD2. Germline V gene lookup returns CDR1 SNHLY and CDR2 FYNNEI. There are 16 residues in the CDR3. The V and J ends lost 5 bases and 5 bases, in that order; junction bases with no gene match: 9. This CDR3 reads CASSSLAGGFTETQYF. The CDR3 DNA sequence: TGTGCCAGCAGTTCACTAGCGGGAGGCTTTACGGAGACCCAGTACTTC.

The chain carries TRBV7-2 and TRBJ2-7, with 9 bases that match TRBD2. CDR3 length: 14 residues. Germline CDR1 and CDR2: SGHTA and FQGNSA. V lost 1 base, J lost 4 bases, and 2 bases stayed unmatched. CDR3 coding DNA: TGTGCCAGCAGCTTAGTAGCGGGGGAGTACGAGCAGTACTTC. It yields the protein CASSLVAGEYEQYF.

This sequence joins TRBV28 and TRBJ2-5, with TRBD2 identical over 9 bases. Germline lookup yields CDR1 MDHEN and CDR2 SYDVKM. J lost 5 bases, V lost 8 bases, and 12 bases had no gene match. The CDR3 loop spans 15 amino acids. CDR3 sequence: CASASGGRAEETQYF. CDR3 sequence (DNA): TGTGCCAGCGCTTCTGGCGGGAGGGCCGAGGAGACCCAGTACTTC.

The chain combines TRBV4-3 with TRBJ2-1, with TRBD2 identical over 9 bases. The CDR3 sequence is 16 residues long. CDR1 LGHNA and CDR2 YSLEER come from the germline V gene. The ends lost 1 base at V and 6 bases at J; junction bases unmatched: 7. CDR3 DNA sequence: TGCGCCAGCAGCCAAGGCGCGGGAGGGCCATCCAATGAGCAGTTCTTC. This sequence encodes CASSQGAGGPSNEQFF.

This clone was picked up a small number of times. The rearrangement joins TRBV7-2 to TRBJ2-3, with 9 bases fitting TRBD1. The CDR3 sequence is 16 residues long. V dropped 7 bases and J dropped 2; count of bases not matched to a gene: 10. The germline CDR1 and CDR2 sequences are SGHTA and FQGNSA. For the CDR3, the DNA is TGTGCCAGCACCTCGGACAGGGGATACTCCACAGATACGCAGTATTTT. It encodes CASTSDRGYSTDTQYF.

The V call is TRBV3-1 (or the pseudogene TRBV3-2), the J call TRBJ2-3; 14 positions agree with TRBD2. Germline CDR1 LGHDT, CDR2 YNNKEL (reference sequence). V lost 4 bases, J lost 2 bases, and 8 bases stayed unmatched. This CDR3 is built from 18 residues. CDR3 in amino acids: CASSRTSGRRGATDTQYF. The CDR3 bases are TGTGCCAGCAGCCGGACTAGCGGGAGGAGGGGGGCCACAGATACGCAGTATTTT.

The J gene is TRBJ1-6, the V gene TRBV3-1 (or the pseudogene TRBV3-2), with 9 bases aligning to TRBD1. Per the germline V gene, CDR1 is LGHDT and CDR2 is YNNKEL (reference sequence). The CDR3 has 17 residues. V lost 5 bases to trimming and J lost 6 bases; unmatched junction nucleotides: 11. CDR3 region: CASSRLGGTGSNSPLHF. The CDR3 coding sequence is TGTGCCAGCAGCAGACTAGGCGGGACAGGGAGTAATTCACCCCTCCACTTT.

The CDR3 DNA sequence: TGTGCCAGCAGCTTAAGTAGAACTGGAAACACCATATATTTT. As protein: CASSLSRTGNTIYF. The gene calls are TRBV7-9 and TRBJ1-3; D unclear. Between the trimmed V and J ends, which lost 2 bases and 2 bases, there was a span of 7 bases. Germline CDR1 reads SEHNR; CDR2 reads FQNEAQ (reference sequence). CDR3 length: 14 residues.

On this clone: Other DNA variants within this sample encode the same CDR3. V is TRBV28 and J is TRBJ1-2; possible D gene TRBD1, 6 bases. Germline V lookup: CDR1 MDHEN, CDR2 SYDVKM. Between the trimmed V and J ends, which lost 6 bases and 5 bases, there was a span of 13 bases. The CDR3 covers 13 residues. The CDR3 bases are TGTGCCAGCAGCCTCGGACAGAATTATGGCTACACCTTC. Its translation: CASSLGQNYGYTF.

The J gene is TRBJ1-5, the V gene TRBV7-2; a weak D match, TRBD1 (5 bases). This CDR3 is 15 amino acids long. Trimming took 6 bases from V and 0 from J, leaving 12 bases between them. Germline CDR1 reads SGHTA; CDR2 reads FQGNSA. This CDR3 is CASRDGAYSNQPQHF. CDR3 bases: TGTGCCAGCAGAGATGGGGCCTATAGCAATCAGCCCCAGCATTTT.

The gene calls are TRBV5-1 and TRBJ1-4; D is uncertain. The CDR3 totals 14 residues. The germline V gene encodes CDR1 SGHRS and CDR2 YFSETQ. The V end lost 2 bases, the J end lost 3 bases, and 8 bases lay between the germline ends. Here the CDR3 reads CASSLGGPNEKLFF. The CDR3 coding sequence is TGCGCCAGCAGCTTAGGAGGGCCTAATGAAAAACTGTTTTTT.

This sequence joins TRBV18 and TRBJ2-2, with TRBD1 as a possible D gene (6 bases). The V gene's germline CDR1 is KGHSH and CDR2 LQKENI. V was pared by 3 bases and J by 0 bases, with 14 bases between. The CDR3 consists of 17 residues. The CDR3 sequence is CASSPGQLLSNTGELFF. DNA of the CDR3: TGTGCCAGCTCACCCGGACAGCTTCTTTCGAACACCGGGGAGCTGTTTTTT.

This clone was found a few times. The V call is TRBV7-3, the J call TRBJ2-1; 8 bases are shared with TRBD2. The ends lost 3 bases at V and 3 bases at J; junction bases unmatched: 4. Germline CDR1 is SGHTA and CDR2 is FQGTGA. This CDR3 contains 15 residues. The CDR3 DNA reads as TGTGCCAGCAGCTTTAGCGGGACGATCTACAATGAGCAGTTCTTC. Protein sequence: CASSFSGTIYNEQFF.

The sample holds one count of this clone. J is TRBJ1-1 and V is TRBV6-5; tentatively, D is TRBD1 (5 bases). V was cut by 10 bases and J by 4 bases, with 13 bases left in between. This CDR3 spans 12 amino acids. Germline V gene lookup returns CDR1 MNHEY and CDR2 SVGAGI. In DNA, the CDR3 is TGTGCCATACAAGACAGTTTCACTGAAGCTTTCTTT. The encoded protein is CAIQDSFTEAFF.

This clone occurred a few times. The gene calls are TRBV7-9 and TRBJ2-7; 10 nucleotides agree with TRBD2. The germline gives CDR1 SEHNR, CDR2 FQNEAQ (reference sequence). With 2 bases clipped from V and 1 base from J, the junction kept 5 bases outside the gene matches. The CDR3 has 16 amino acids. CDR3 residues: CASSLNLAGASYEQYF. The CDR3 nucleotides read TGTGCCAGCAGCTTAAACCTAGCGGGGGCTTCCTACGAGCAGTACTTC.

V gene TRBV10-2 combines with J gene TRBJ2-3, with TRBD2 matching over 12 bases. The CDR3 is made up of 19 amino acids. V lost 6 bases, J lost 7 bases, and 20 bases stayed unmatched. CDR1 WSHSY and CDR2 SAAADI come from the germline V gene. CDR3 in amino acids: CASSQTFQTSGGPIYTQYF. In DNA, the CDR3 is TGCGCCAGCAGCCAAACTTTTCAGACTAGCGGGGGCCCTATTTATACGCAGTATTTT.

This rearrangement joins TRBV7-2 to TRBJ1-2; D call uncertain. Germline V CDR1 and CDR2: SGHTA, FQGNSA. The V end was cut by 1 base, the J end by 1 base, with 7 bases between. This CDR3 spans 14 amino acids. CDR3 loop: CASSLDPFNYGYTF. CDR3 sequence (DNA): TGTGCCAGCAGCTTAGATCCGTTTAACTATGGCTACACCTTC.

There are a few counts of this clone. CDR3 loop: CASHEGAFNQPQHF. In nucleotides, the CDR3 is TGTGCCAGCCACGAGGGGGCATTCAATCAGCCCCAGCATTTT. The chain couples TRBV6-5 to TRBJ1-5; TRBD1 matches 7 bases. The CDR3 extends over 14 amino acids. Germline CDR1 and CDR2: MNHEY and SVGAGI. The V gene end was trimmed by 8 bases and the J gene end by 3 bases; junction bases not matched to a gene: 7.

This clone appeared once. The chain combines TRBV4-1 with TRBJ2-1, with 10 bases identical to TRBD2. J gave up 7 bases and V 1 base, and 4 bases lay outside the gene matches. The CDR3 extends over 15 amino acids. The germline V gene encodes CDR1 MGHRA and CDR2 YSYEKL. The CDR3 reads CASSQGPSGSNEQFF. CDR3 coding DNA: TGCGCCAGCAGCCAAGGCCCTAGCGGGAGTAATGAGCAGTTCTTC.

The CDR3 DNA reads TGTGCCAGCAGCGGGCCGACTAGCGGGGTGTACTTC. As protein: CASSGPTSGVYF. The chain couples TRBV9 to TRBJ2-7; 11 bases fit TRBD2. CDR1 SGDLS and CDR2 YYNGEE come from the germline V gene. With 3 bases clipped from V and 12 bases from J, the junction kept 5 bases outside the gene matches. The length of the CDR3 is 12 residues.

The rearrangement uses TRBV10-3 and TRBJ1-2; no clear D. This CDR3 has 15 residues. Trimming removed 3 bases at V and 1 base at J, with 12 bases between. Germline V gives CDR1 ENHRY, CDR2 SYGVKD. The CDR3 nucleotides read TGTGCCATCAGTGAAGCTGGGAGCGGTAACTATGGCTACACCTTC. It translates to CAISEAGSGNYGYTF.

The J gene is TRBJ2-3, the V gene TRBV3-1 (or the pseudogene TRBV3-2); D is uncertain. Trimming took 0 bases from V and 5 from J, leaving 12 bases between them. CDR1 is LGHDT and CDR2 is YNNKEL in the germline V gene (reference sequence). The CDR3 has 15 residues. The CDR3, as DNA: TGTGCCAGCAGCCAAGAGGGCCCTACCCTAGATACGCAGTATTTT. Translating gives CASSQEGPTLDTQYF.

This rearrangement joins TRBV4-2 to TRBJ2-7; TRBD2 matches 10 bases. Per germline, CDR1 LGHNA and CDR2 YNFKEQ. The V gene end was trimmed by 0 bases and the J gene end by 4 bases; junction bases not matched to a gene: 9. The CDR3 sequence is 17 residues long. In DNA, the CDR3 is TGTGCCAGCAGCCAAGATCTCCTAGCGGGAGACACATACGAGCAGTACTTC. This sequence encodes CASSQDLLAGDTYEQYF.

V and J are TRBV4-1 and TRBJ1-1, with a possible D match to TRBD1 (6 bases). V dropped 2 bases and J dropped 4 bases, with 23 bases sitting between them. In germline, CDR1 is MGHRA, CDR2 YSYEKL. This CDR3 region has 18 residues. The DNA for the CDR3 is TGCGCCAGCAGCCAAAGCCCCGCTAAAATGGGGGCGCGCACTGAAGCTTTCTTT. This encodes CASSQSPAKMGARTEAFF.

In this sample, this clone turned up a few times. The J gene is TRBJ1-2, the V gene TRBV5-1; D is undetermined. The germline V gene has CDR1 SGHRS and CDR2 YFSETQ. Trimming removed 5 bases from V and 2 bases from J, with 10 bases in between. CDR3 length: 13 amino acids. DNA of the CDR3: TGCGCCAGCAGACGACAAGACAACTATGGCTACACCTTC. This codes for CASRRQDNYGYTF.